This TCR beta chain derives from a study of shared clonotypes between healthy human individuals. As to this clone: This probably arose from a read error, given a far larger clone one base away.

At the deep level, the assay was run. What was sequenced on ten immunoSEQ deep assay plates was unsorted PBMC DNA. Here immunoSEQ multiplex PCR was the method, and the copy in TCRdb shows in-frame clones only, minus some. The sample lists 400,000 to 500,000 clones; 76% were seen once. Unsorted samples relied on tens of millions of PBMCs, which served as the source of genomic DNA. CDR1 SSHAT and CDR2 FNYEAQ come from the germline V gene (reference sequence). The CDR3 loop spans 15 amino acids. The TCR sequence derives from a woman in her thirties or forties in good health. Some clones in this sample may be carry-over from other donors' samples. The sample was PBMCs. This sequence joins TRBV7-7 and TRBJ2-2; TRBD2 is a possible D gene (6 bases). The CDR3 sequence is CASGPQDSNTGELFF. The CDR3 DNA reads TGTGCTAGCGGCCCCCAGGACTCGAACACCGGGGAGCTGTTTTTT.